The 3 T cell receptor beta chains below come from one sample, sequenced in a study of T-cell memory formation after mild COVID-19. From the 5' RACE reads, TCRdb called clonotypes with MiXCR, one entry per CDR3 protein. The sample lists approximately 210,000 distinct CDR3 sequences; approximately 30% were seen once. Sample: PBMCs or a T cell subset sorted from them (not recorded which). The receptors derive from an adult woman who had mild COVID-19 (a few samples of this study predate the infection). Cell type and time point are not known.

This clonotype was found a few times. This chain connects TRBV6-1 to TRBJ2-3, with D possibly matching TRBD1 (6 bases). V shed 4 bases and J shed 4 bases, with 24 bases lying between them. The CDR3 sequence is 18 residues long. Germline assignment: CDR1 MNHNS and CDR2 SASEGT. The CDR3 DNA reads as TGTGCCAGCAGTGGCAGGACAGTTACCCGAGATGTTGCAGATACGCAGTATTTT. Translation gives CASSGRTVTRDVADTQYF.

The chain recombines TRBV23-1 with TRBJ2-1; 10 bases match TRBD2. TRBV23-1 is given ORF status, its function remaining uncertain. The CDR3 is made up of 17 amino acids. Germline trimming cut 3 bases from V and 9 bases from J; bases unmatched to any gene: 14. In DNA, the CDR3 is TGCGCCAGCAGTCACCCCGTACCTACTAGCGGGATCGGTGAGCAGTTCTTC. This sequence encodes CASSHPVPTSGIGEQFF.

V usage is TRBV6-2 or TRBV6-3 and J usage is TRBJ2-7; 9 positions match TRBD2. The CDR3 runs 16 residues. The V gene end was trimmed by 0 bases and the J gene end by 1 base; junction bases not matched to a gene: 4. Germline V gives CDR1 MNHEY, CDR2 SVGEGT. CDR3 coding DNA: TGTGCCAGCAGTTACTCTCGACTAGCGGAGTCCTACGAGCAGTACTTC. Protein: CASSYSRLAESYEQYF.